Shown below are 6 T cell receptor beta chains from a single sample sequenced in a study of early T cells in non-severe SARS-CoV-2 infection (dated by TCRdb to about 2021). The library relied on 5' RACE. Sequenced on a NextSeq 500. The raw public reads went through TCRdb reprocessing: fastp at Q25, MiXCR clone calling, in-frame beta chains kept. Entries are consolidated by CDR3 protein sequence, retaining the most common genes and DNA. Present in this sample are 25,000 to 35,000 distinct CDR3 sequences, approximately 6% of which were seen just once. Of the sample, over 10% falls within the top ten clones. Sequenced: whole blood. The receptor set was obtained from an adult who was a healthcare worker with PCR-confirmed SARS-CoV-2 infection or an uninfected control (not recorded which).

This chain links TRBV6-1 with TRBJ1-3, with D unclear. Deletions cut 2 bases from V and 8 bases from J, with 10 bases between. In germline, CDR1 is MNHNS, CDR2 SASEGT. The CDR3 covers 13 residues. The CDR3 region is CASSEHGQDTIYF. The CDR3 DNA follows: TGTGCCAGCAGTGAACATGGTCAGGACACCATATATTTT.

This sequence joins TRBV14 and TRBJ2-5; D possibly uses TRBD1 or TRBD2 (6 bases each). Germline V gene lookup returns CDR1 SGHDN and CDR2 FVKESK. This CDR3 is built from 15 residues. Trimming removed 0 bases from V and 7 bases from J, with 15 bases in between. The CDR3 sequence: CASSQDGGQLWTQYF. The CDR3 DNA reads TGTGCCAGCAGCCAAGATGGGGGGCAGCTATGGACCCAGTACTTC.

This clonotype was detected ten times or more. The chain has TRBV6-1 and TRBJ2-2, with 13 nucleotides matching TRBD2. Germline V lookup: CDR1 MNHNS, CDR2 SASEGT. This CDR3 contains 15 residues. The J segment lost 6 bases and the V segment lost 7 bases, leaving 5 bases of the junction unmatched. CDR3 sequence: CASIRLAGGAGELFF. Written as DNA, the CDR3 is TGTGCCAGCATCAGACTAGCGGGGGGCGCCGGGGAGCTGTTTTTT.

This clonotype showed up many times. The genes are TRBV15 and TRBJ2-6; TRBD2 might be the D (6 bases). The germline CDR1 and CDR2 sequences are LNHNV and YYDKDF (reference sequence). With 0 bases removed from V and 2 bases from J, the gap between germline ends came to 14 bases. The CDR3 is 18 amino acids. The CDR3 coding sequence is TGTGCCACCAGCAGAGATAGGGCAGCGGGTCCTGGGGCCAACGTCCTGACTTTC. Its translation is CATSRDRAAGPGANVLTF.

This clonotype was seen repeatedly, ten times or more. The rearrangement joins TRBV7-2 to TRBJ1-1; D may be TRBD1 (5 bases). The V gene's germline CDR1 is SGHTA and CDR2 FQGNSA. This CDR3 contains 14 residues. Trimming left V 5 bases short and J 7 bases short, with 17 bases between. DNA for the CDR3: TGTGCCAGCAGCCATTCGGGGGGACTGGTTGAAGCTTTCTTT. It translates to CASSHSGGLVEAFF.

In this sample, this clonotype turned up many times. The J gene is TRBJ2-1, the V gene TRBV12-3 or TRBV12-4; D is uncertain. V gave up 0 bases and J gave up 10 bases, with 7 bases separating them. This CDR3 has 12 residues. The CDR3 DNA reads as TGTGCCAGCAGTTTAGCCGGCTACGAGCAGTTCTTC. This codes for CASSLAGYEQFF.